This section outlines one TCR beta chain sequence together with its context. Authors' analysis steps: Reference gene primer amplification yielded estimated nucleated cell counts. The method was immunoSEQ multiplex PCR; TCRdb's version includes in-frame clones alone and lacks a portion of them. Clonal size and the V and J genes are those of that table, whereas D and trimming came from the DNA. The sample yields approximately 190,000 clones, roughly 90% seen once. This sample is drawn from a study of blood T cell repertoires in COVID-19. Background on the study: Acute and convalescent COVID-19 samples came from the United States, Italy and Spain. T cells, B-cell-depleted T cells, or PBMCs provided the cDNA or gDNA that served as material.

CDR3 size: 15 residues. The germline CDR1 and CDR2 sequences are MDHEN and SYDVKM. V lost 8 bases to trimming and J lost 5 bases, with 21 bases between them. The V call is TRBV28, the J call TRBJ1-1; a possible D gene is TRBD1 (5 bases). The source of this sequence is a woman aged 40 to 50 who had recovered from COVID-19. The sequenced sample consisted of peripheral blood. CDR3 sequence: CASLSQGEGQTEAFF. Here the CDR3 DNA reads TGTGCCAGCTTATCTCAGGGCGAAGGGCAGACTGAAGCTTTCTTT.